Below, 22 T cell receptor beta chains from the same sample are listed, as sequenced in a study of regulatory T cells in long-lasting Graves disease. Time point meaning: newly diagnosed GD, antithyroid drugs for less than 3 months. PBMCs provided the RNA from which the TCR library was made. Arm-PCR of CDR3 regions and iRepertoire HTBI primers were used to build TCR beta libraries. TCRdb independently ran MiXCR on the multiplex PCR reads; one entry per CDR3 protein. This sample has more than 400,000 distinct CDR3 sequences, with about a sixth found just once. These data were also filed under a second study, of T cells in Graves' hyperthyroidism and ophthalmopathy.

The sequences come from peripheral blood mononuclear cells (PBMCs), collected at new diagnosis, from a patient treated with antithyroid drugs. The receptors were gathered from a man aged 40-49 years with Graves disease.

Comment on this clonotype: Possible read error: a much larger clone is one base away. The V gene is TRBV2, the J gene TRBJ2-7; 9 bases align to TRBD2. The CDR3 consists of 16 residues. With V trimmed by 6 bases and J by 5 bases, 14 bases remained unmatched. Germline V gene lookup returns CDR1 SNHLY and CDR2 FYNNEI. The CDR3 DNA follows: TGTGCCAGCAGGAAAGTTCTGGCTAGCGGGATGGACGAGCAGTACTTC. Encoded protein: CASRKVLASGMDEQYF.

This clonotype has a handful of counts. The genes are TRBV6-2 or TRBV6-3 and TRBJ2-1, with 10 bases identical to TRBD1. Germline assignment: CDR1 MNHEY and CDR2 SVGEGT. This CDR3 spans 16 amino acids. V shed 0 bases and J 7 bases; nucleotides not matched to a gene: 6. This chain's CDR3 is CASSYSRTGGKNEQFF. As DNA, the CDR3 is TGTGCCAGCAGTTACTCGCGGACAGGGGGTAAAAATGAGCAGTTCTTC.

This clonotype was found many times. This rearrangement joins TRBV7-9 to TRBJ2-1; 10 positions match TRBD1. This CDR3 region has 16 residues. CDR1 and CDR2 (germline): SEHNR, FQNEAQ (reference sequence). V shed 3 bases and J 8 bases; nucleotides not matched to a gene: 10. CDR3 DNA: TGTGCCAGCAGCTTGAAGTGGGACAGGGGATTCCATGAGCAGTTCTTC. This encodes CASSLKWDRGFHEQFF.

A word on this clonotype: A single base separates this from a much larger clone, so it may be a read error. CDR3 amino acids: CASSLVGGDQSQHF. The CDR3 DNA is TGCGCCAGCAGCTTGGTGGGGGGGGATCAGTCCCAGCATTTT. The chain links TRBV5-1 to TRBJ1-5; perhaps TRBD1 as D (5 bases). The CDR3 contains 14 residues. In germline, CDR1 is SGHRS, CDR2 YFSETQ.

The genes are TRBV20-1 and TRBJ2-2; possibly TRBD1 for D (7 bases). The CDR3 length is 14 residues. Germline CDR1 and CDR2: DFQATT and SNEGSKA (reference sequence). V lost 6 bases and J lost 4, with 15 bases in between. The CDR3 sequence: CSAFRQGGTGELFF. The CDR3 coding sequence is TGCAGTGCCTTCCGGCAGGGGGGCACCGGGGAGCTGTTTTTT.

The chain recombines TRBV4-2 with TRBJ2-2; no clear D. Germline CDR1 and CDR2: LGHNA and YNFKEQ. The CDR3 consists of 13 residues. V dropped 1 base and J dropped 7 bases, with 7 bases sitting between them. In DNA form, the CDR3 reads TGTGCCAGCAGCCAAGTTTCTCTCGGGGAGCTGTTTTTT. Protein sequence: CASSQVSLGELFF.

The chain links TRBV19 to TRBJ1-2, with D unclear. This CDR3 region has 13 residues. Germline-derived CDR1 and CDR2 are LNHDA and SQIVND (reference sequence). Trimming shortened V by 5 bases and J by 3 bases, and 10 bases separated the two germline ends. CDR3 bases: TGTGCCAGTAGTTCTCAGGAACACTATGGCTACACCTTC. Residues: CASSSQEHYGYTF.

The genes are TRBV6-2 or TRBV6-3 and TRBJ2-5; 12 bases align to TRBD1. The CDR3 is made up of 16 amino acids. CDR1 MNHEY and CDR2 SVGEGT come from the germline V gene. With V trimmed by 0 bases and J by 6 bases, 5 bases remained unmatched. The CDR3 region has the DNA TGTGCCAGCAGTTACTCGGGACAGGGGGCAGGAAAGACCCAGTACTTC. Translation gives CASSYSGQGAGKTQYF.

This clonotype was counted only a few times. The chain employs TRBV6-1 and TRBJ2-5; unclear D gene. V lost 8 bases and J 5 bases, leaving 9 bases between the germline ends. This CDR3 comprises 11 residues. CDR1 is MNHNS and CDR2 is SASEGT in the germline V gene. CDR3 sequence (DNA): TGTGCCAGCGAGGCGGCTGAGACCCAGTACTTC. Translation: CASEAAETQYF.

At least ten counts were recorded for this clonotype. The V and J genes are TRBV11-2 and TRBJ1-5; D is perhaps TRBD1 (5 bases). CDR3 length: 13 residues. The V end lost 1 base, the J end lost 5 bases, and 6 bases lay between the germline ends. Germline assignment: CDR1 SGHAT and CDR2 FQNNGV. The CDR3 protein is CASSLARDQPQHF. CDR3 DNA sequence: TGTGCCAGCAGCTTAGCCAGGGATCAGCCCCAGCATTTT.

Remarks on this clonotype: A read error is the likely source, as a far larger clone sits one nucleotide away. V is TRBV20-1 and J is TRBJ2-7; 7 bases match TRBD2. V dropped 5 bases and J dropped 7; count of bases not matched to a gene: 20. Germline assignment: CDR1 DFQATT and CDR2 SNEGSKA (reference sequence). CDR3 length: 16 residues. In nucleotides, the CDR3 is TGCAGTGCTCGCCCGGTTTCGCGGGGGTTCTACAATGAGCAGTACTTC. This encodes CSARPVSRGFYNEQYF.

The genes are TRBV6-2 or TRBV6-3 and TRBJ2-7, with 7 positions matching TRBD1. V was clipped by 5 bases and J by 7 bases; unmatched bases: 14. CDR1 is MNHEY, CDR2 SVGEGT, per germline. CDR3 length equals 15 residues. DNA for the CDR3: TGTGCCAGCAGTCCCCGACAGGGATCCTACGATGAGCAGTACTTC. This codes for CASSPRQGSYDEQYF.

On this clonotype itself: This may be a read error: a much more frequent sequence differs by one nucleotide. The rearrangement links TRBV7-9 to TRBJ2-2, with D possibly called TRBD1 or TRBD2 (5 bases each). The CDR3 covers 11 residues. Per germline, CDR1 SEHNR and CDR2 FQNEAQ (reference sequence). The CDR3 region is CASSLPGALFF. CDR3 in DNA: TGTGCCAGCAGCTTACCCGGGGCGCTGTTTTTT.

This clonotype was recorded many times. The chain uses TRBV28 and TRBJ2-7; 7 bases fit TRBD1. Germline V lookup: CDR1 MDHEN, CDR2 SYDVKM. V shed 7 bases, J shed 2 bases, and the junction held 11 bases outside the gene matches. This CDR3 is 15 amino acids long. Written as DNA, the CDR3 is TGTGCCAGCACAGAACGACAGGGCGTAACCTACGAGCAGTACTTC. Amino acid sequence: CASTERQGVTYEQYF. The entire variable domain, with the rest obtained from reference TRBV28 and TRBJ2-7, is as follows: DVKVTQSSRYLVKRTGEKVFLECVQDMDHENMFWYRQDPGLGLRLIYFSYDVKMKEKGDIPEGYSVSREKKERFSLILESASTNQTSMYLCASTERQGVTYEQYFGPGTRLTVT.

This clonotype was observed at least ten times. The V gene is TRBV28, the J gene TRBJ2-3, with 7 bases identical to TRBD2. Germline CDR1 MDHEN, CDR2 SYDVKM. Trimming cost V 4 bases and J 1 base; bases outside gene matches: 5. This CDR3 spans 15 amino acids. CDR3 in DNA: TGTGCCAGCAGTTCCGCGGGAGATGGCACAGATACGCAGTATTTT. This codes for CASSSAGDGTDTQYF.

This clonotype has at least ten counts. The chain employs TRBV5-6 and TRBJ2-1, with 10 bases that match TRBD2. Losses at the gene ends were 5 bases for V and 4 bases for J; bases not matched to a gene: 3. The CDR3 contains 14 residues. Germline loops: CDR1 SGHDT, CDR2 YYEEEE. The CDR3 protein is CASSVAGGYNEQFF. CDR3 DNA sequence: TGTGCCAGCAGTGTAGCGGGAGGTTACAATGAGCAGTTCTTC.

As for this clonotype: Given a much more abundant clone one base away, this may be a read error. V usage is TRBV7-9 and J usage is TRBJ1-4, with 10 nucleotides matching TRBD1. Germline CDR1 is SEHNR and CDR2 is FQNEAQ (reference sequence). CDR3 length equals 15 residues. Here the CDR3 DNA reads TGTGCCAGCAGCAACTGGGACAGGGGCTCTGAAAGACTGTTTTTT. Translated, it gives CASSNWDRGSERLFF.

This clonotype was counted at least ten times. The chain joins TRBV29-1 to TRBJ2-7, with TRBD2 identical over 11 bases. V was clipped by 3 bases and J by 4 bases; unmatched bases: 5. The CDR3 extends over 14 amino acids. Germline-derived CDR1 and CDR2 are SQVTM and ANQGSEA. The CDR3 loop is CSVEIAGGRYEQYF. CDR3 sequence (DNA): TGCAGCGTTGAGATAGCGGGAGGGAGGTACGAGCAGTACTTC.

This clonotype was seen only a few times. J is TRBJ1-2 and V is TRBV28, with 10 nucleotides matching TRBD1. Trimming at V came to 5 bases and at J to 5 bases, leaving 8 bases not matched to a gene. The CDR3 extends over 15 amino acids. Germline CDR1 MDHEN, CDR2 SYDVKM. CDR3 in DNA: TGTGCCAGCAGTGTACGACAGGGGGCGGGTTATGGCTACACCTTC. Translating it yields CASSVRQGAGYGYTF.

About this clonotype: A read error is likely here: a far larger clone is one base away. The rearrangement uses TRBV28 and TRBJ2-3; the D is unclear. The DNA end favors TRBJ2-7, so the J call may be wrong. There are 16 residues in the CDR3. Germline CDR1 is MDHEN and CDR2 is SYDVKM. The CDR3 here is CASSRGSFRTPYEQYF. CDR3 in DNA: TGTGCCAGCAGTCGAGGATCATTCAGGACCCCCTACGAGCAGTACTTC.

The genes are TRBV7-9 and TRBJ2-7; a possible D gene is TRBD1 (5 bases). The ends were cut back, 4 bases at V and 7 bases at J, with 20 bases in the middle. The length of the CDR3 is 15 residues. CDR1 SEHNR and CDR2 FQNEAQ come from the germline V gene (reference sequence). As DNA, the CDR3 is TGTGCCAGCAGCTCGAAAAACAGGTGGATGAGTGAGCAGTACTTC. Amino acid sequence: CASSSKNRWMSEQYF.

This clonotype appeared a few times. The rearrangement joins TRBV20-1 to TRBJ2-7; 9 nucleotides agree with TRBD2. V shed 0 bases and J 1 base; nucleotides not matched to a gene: 7. The germline CDR1 and CDR2 sequences are DFQATT and SNEGSKA (reference sequence). The CDR3 runs 16 residues. In DNA, the CDR3 is TGCAGTGCTAGAGACGTAGGGCTAGCGGGGTCCTACGAGCAGTACTTC. Its protein is CSARDVGLAGSYEQYF.